The clone carrying this T cell receptor (beta chain) has at least ten counts. Its antigen is unknown. This specimen comes from a study of CD8 T cells in ankylosing spondylitis. Findings of the study overall: In ankylosing spondylitis patients, matched synovial fluid reportedly showed significant enrichment of disease-linked clones. In synovial fluid and blood from reactive arthritis, some motif variants were previously reported. A TCR beta motif of eight or nine highly homologous variants seemed to mark ankylosing spondylitis blood.

Between the trimmed V and J ends, which lost 10 bases and 2 bases, there was a span of 12 bases. Germline V gene sequence: CDR1 MNHEY, CDR2 SMNVEV (reference sequence). The CDR3 loop spans 12 amino acids. The TCR beta libraries were generated through quantitative 5'-RACE incorporating molecular barcodes. TCRdb called the 5' RACE reads again in MiXCR, with one record for every CDR3 protein. The sample includes about 210,000 distinct CDR3 sequences, about 6.7% of them seen just once. The clonotype comes from a male donor with ankylosing spondylitis. This chain connects TRBV27 to TRBJ2-7; TRBD1 is a possible D gene (6 bases). The sequenced sample consisted of blood, either unsorted or a sorted T cell fraction (not recorded which). Here the CDR3 DNA reads TGTGCCACCGGGGACACTCCCTACGAGCAGTACTTC. Translated, it gives CATGDTPYEQYF.